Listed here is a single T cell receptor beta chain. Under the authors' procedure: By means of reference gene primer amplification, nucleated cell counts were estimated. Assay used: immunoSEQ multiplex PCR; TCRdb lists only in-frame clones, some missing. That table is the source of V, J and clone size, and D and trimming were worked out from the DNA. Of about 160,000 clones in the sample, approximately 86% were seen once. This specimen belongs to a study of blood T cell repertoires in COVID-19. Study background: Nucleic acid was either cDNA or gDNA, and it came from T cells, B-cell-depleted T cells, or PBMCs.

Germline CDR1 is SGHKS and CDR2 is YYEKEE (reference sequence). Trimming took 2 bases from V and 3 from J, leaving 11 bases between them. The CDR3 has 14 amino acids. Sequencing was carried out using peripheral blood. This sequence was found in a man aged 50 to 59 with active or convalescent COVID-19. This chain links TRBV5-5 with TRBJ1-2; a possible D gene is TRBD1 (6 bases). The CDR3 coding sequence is TGTGCCAGCAGCTTTACTGGGACACACTATGGCTACACCTTC. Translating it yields CASSFTGTHYGYTF.